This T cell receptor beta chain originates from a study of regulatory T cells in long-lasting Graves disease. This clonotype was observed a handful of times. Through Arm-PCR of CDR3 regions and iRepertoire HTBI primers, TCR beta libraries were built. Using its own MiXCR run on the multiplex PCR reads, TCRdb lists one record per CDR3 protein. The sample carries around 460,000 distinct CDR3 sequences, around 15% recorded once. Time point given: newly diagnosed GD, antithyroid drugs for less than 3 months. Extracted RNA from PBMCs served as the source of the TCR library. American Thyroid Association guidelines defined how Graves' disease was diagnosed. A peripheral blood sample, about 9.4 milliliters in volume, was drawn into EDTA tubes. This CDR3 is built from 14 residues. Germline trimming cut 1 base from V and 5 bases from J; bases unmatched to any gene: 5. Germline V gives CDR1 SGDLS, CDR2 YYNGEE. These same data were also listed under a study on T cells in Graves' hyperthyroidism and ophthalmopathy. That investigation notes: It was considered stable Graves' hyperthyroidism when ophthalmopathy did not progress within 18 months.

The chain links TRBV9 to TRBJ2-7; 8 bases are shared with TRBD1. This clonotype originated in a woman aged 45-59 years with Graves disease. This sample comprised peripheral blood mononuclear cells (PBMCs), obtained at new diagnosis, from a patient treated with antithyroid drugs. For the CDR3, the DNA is TGTGCCAGCAGCGTATACGGACAGGGCCACGAGCAGTACTTC. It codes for CASSVYGQGHEQYF.